The 31 T cell receptor beta chains listed next were all sequenced from one sample in a study of human T cells and chemical hapten exposure. The time point here: patch test 1, 2 weeks after DPC sensitization. This sample's treatment: therapeutic diphenylcyclopropenone sensitization with weekly scalp DPC. TCRdb reprocessed the RACE reads via MiXCR and lists one record per CDR3 protein. The top ten hold around 8.4% of the sample, which has fewer than 400,000 distinct CDR3 sequences, around 6.9% seen once. The input for sequencing was whole blood, taken in connection with sensitization to the hapten diphenylcyclopropenone (DPC). The receptor source for this set is a woman younger than 35 with alopecia areata. Some clones in this sample may be carry-over from other donors' samples.

The chain couples TRBV29-1 to TRBJ2-3, with 7 bases matching TRBD1. Trimming removed 4 bases from V and 2 bases from J; junction bases left unmatched: 6. The CDR3 spans 14 residues. Germline CDR1 and CDR2: SQVTM and ANQGSEA. This chain's CDR3 is CSVVRGLDTDTQYF. Here the CDR3 DNA reads TGCAGCGTTGTTAGGGGGCTAGACACAGATACGCAGTATTTT.

This clonotype was counted at least ten times. The rearrangement joins TRBV6-5 to TRBJ2-3; D not resolved. Trimming removed 4 bases from V and 5 bases from J, with 10 bases in between. CDR3 size: 13 residues. Germline V gene data show CDR1 as MNHEY and CDR2 as SVGAGI. The CDR3 coding sequence is TGTGCCAGCAGTTTGCCGGGCTTAGATACGCAGTATTTT. This encodes CASSLPGLDTQYF.

This clonotype was detected a few times. The gene calls are TRBV6-5 and TRBJ2-1; 9 nucleotides line up with TRBD2. Looked up from germline, CDR1 is MNHEY and CDR2 is SVGAGI. The CDR3 covers 16 residues. V lost 7 bases and J lost 2; bases outside the gene matches: 9. The CDR3 sequence is CASTSERGAPYNEQFF. CDR3 nucleotides: TGTGCCAGCACCTCCGAGCGGGGGGCGCCCTACAATGAGCAGTTCTTC.

Here the CDR3 reads CSAQTGAGTEAFF. CDR3 in DNA: TGCAGCGCTCAGACAGGGGCGGGCACTGAAGCTTTCTTT. The chain recombines TRBV29-1 with TRBJ1-1, with TRBD1 identical over 8 bases. Germline V gene sequence: CDR1 SQVTM, CDR2 ANQGSEA. V gave up 7 bases and J gave up 4 bases; unmatched junction bases: 8. The CDR3 spans 13 residues.

This clonotype was seen at least ten times. This sequence joins TRBV27 and TRBJ2-4; no firm D call. The germline V gene has CDR1 MNHEY and CDR2 SMNVEV (reference sequence). The CDR3 covers 15 residues. V dropped 5 bases and J dropped 0 bases, with 11 bases sitting between them. The DNA of the CDR3 is TGTGCCAGCAGTCCTCAGACGGTAGCCAAAAACATTCAGTACTTC. Protein sequence: CASSPQTVAKNIQYF.

This clonotype was counted many times. This sequence joins TRBV4-1 and TRBJ1-4; D unclear. V lost 1 base to trimming and J lost 11 bases, with 14 bases between them. The CDR3 has 14 amino acids. Per the germline V gene, CDR1 is MGHRA and CDR2 is YSYEKL. Here the CDR3 reads CASSQAEGRGKLFF. CDR3 bases: TGCGCCAGCAGCCAAGCGGAGGGTCGGGGTAAACTGTTTTTT.

This clonotype was counted many times. J is TRBJ2-1 and V is TRBV29-1; 12 nucleotides align to TRBD2. V lost 1 base and J lost 9; bases outside the gene matches: 7. Germline CDR1 SQVTM, CDR2 ANQGSEA. The CDR3 totals 15 residues. The CDR3 bases are TGCAGCGTTGAAGGGACTAGCGGGACGGGGGGTGAGCAGTTCTTC. Residues: CSVEGTSGTGGEQFF.

This clonotype was seen many times. This sequence joins TRBV11-2 and TRBJ2-1; TRBD1 might be the D (6 bases). With 3 bases removed from V and 5 bases from J, the gap between germline ends came to 14 bases. Germline assignment: CDR1 SGHAT and CDR2 FQNNGV. The CDR3 length is 15 residues. DNA for the CDR3: TGTGCCAGCAGCTTGACAGGATTTGGGGACAATGAGCAGTTCTTC. Residues: CASSLTGFGDNEQFF.

The chain couples TRBV28 to TRBJ1-2, with 7 nucleotides matching TRBD1. The trim removed 7 bases at V and 6 bases at J, leaving 11 bases unmatched. There are 14 residues in the CDR3. Germline CDR1 is MDHEN and CDR2 is SYDVKM. For the CDR3, the DNA is TGTGCCAGCATCACCCCCGCAGGGGGGGATGGCTACACCTTC. Protein product: CASITPAGGDGYTF.

This clonotype was counted ten times or more. The chain is built from TRBV4-3 and TRBJ2-2; 7 nucleotides align to TRBD1. The CDR3 totals 14 residues. Germline V gives CDR1 LGHNA, CDR2 YSLEER. V lost 0 bases to trimming and J lost 7 bases; unmatched junction nucleotides: 2. CDR3 amino acids: CASSQEQGFGELFF. The CDR3 region has the DNA TGCGCCAGCAGCCAAGAACAGGGGTTCGGGGAGCTGTTTTTT.

The chain links TRBV20-1 to TRBJ1-5; 7 bases line up with TRBD1. CDR3 length equals 14 residues. From germline, CDR1 is DFQATT and CDR2 SNEGSKA (reference sequence). Germline trimming cut 3 bases from V and 5 bases from J; bases unmatched to any gene: 7. CDR3 in amino acids: CSASEGATDQPQHF. In DNA, the CDR3 is TGCAGTGCTAGTGAGGGGGCGACAGATCAGCCCCAGCATTTT.

This clonotype appeared a few times. V gene TRBV29-1 combines with J gene TRBJ1-4, with D unresolved. Trimming shortened V by 7 bases and J by 0 bases, and 9 bases separated the two germline ends. This CDR3 comprises 13 residues. Per the germline V gene, CDR1 is SQVTM and CDR2 is ANQGSEA. As DNA, the CDR3 is TGCAGCGCTTCAGTAGCAACTAATGAAAAACTGTTTTTT. This encodes CSASVATNEKLFF. Supplemented by reference TRBV29-1 and TRBJ1-4, the full variable domain reads SAVISQKPSRDICQRGTSLTIQCQVDSQVTMMFWYRQQPGQSLTLIATANQGSEATYESGFVIDKFPISRPNLTFSTLTVSNMSPEDSSIYLCSASVATNEKLFFGSGTQLSVL.

This rearrangement joins TRBV27 to TRBJ1-2, with D tentatively TRBD1 (6 bases). CDR1 and CDR2 (germline): MNHEY, SMNVEV (reference sequence). Trimming took off 5 bases at V and 4 bases at J, with 14 bases between the two ends. The CDR3 loop spans 14 amino acids. CDR3 in amino acids: CASSQTQGFYGYTF. The CDR3 coding sequence is TGTGCCAGCAGTCAAACACAGGGATTCTATGGCTACACCTTC.

This clonotype was seen a handful of times. The gene calls are TRBV3-1 and TRBJ2-7, with D uncertain. Germline CDR1 LGHDT, CDR2 YNNKEL (reference sequence). Trimming left V 7 bases short and J 5 bases short, with 18 bases between. This CDR3 has 14 residues. CDR3 loop: CASMATSTADEQYF. DNA of the CDR3: TGTGCCAGCATGGCAACCTCGACCGCCGACGAGCAGTACTTC.

This clonotype occurred many times. The chain carries TRBV7-2 and TRBJ1-6, with D perhaps matching TRBD1 (6 bases). This CDR3 has 14 amino acids. The germline CDR1 and CDR2 sequences are SGHTA and FQGNSA. The V end was cut by 11 bases, the J end by 9 bases, with 20 bases between. This CDR3 reads CASGVGQKVSPLHF. The CDR3 DNA reads TGTGCCTCAGGGGTTGGACAGAAGGTTTCACCCCTCCACTTT. The full variable domain, in which reference TRBV7-2 and TRBJ1-6 provide the parts outside the CDR3, is GAGVSQSPSNKVTEKGKDVELRCDPISGHTALYWYRQSLGQGLEFLIYFQGNSAPDKSGLPSDRFSAERTGGSVSTLTIQRTQQEDSAVYLCASGVGQKVSPLHFGNGTRLTVT.

The J gene is TRBJ1-5, the V gene TRBV6-2 or TRBV6-3, with a weak D call TRBD1 (6 bases). In germline, CDR1 is MNHEY, CDR2 SVGEGT. Deletions cut 6 bases from V and 3 bases from J, with 12 bases between. This CDR3 contains 14 residues. In nucleotides, the CDR3 is TGTGCCAGCAGCCGCGACAGGATCAATCAGCCCCAGCATTTT. This gives the protein CASSRDRINQPQHF.

This clonotype was observed at least ten times. This chain joins TRBV9 and TRBJ2-7, with 8 bases aligning to TRBD1. This CDR3 has 14 amino acids. Germline V gene sequence: CDR1 SGDLS, CDR2 YYNGEE. The trim removed 3 bases at V and 2 bases at J, leaving 4 bases unmatched. CDR3 DNA sequence: TGTGCCAGCAGCGCCGGACAGGGACCCTACGAGCAGTACTTC. As protein: CASSAGQGPYEQYF. Together with reference TRBV9 and TRBJ2-7, the CDR3 gives the full variable domain: DSGVTQTPKHLITATGQRVTLRCSPRSGDLSVYWYQQSLDQGLQFLIQYYNGEERAKGNILERFSAQQFPDLHSELNLSSLELGDSALYFCASSAGQGPYEQYFGPGTRLTVT.

The table lists this clonotype with a few counts. A clone one base away is much larger, so this may be a read error. The chain joins TRBV9 to TRBJ1-3; 8 bases line up with TRBD1. J lost 2 bases, V lost 4 bases, and 2 bases had no gene match. Looked up from germline, CDR1 is SGDLS and CDR2 is YYNGEE. CDR3 length: 14 residues. CDR3 in amino acids: CASSIQGAGNTIYF. The CDR3 coding sequence is TGTGCCAGCAGCATACAGGGGGCTGGAAACACCATATATTTT.

The table lists this clonotype with many counts. The rearrangement uses TRBV9 and TRBJ2-5; D not certain. In germline, CDR1 is SGDLS, CDR2 YYNGEE. This CDR3 contains 15 residues. Deletions cut 2 bases from V and 7 bases from J, with 18 bases between. The CDR3 bases are TGTGCCAGCAGCGTCCGGGCATCGGAAGGTGGGACCCAGTACTTC. Amino acid sequence: CASSVRASEGGTQYF.

This clonotype appeared many times. V usage is TRBV12-3 or TRBV12-4 and J usage is TRBJ2-7; 7 bases agree with TRBD1. This CDR3 comprises 17 residues. V trimming: 1 base; J trimming: 4 bases; junction bases outside the gene matches: 13. This CDR3 is CASSLGSGQGVPYEQYF. In nucleotides, the CDR3 is TGTGCCAGCAGTTTAGGGTCGGGCCAGGGGGTTCCATACGAGCAGTACTTC.

V gene TRBV12-3 or TRBV12-4 combines with J gene TRBJ2-5; D remains unclear. There are 12 residues in the CDR3. V shed 2 bases and J shed 11 bases, with 12 bases lying between them. CDR3 in DNA: TGTGCCAGCAGTTTATTTGGCGTGACTCAGTACTTC. This codes for CASSLFGVTQYF.

This clonotype has just a few counts. The chain links TRBV20-1 to TRBJ1-5; no clear D gene. Trimming took 0 bases from V and 7 from J, leaving 7 bases between them. Germline CDR1 and CDR2: DFQATT and SNEGSKA (reference sequence). This CDR3 has 12 amino acids. CDR3 region: CSARDEGQPQHF. CDR3 sequence (DNA): TGCAGTGCTAGAGATGAAGGACAGCCCCAGCATTTT.

This clonotype appeared a few times. The chain uses TRBV27 and TRBJ2-1, with a tentative D call TRBD2 (7 bases). CDR3 length: 16 residues. Per germline, CDR1 MNHEY and CDR2 SMNVEV (reference sequence). The V gene lost 8 bases and the J gene lost 3 bases, with 20 bases spanning the gap. CDR3 amino acids: CASGGGGGEVYNEQFF. The CDR3 nucleotides are TGTGCCAGCGGAGGAGGGGGGGGTGAGGTCTACAATGAGCAGTTCTTC.

The chain is built from TRBV6-6 and TRBJ2-5; 7 nucleotides line up with TRBD1. The CDR3 spans 16 residues. Trimming took 6 bases from V and 0 from J; bases not matched to a gene: 10. The V gene's germline CDR1 is MNHNY and CDR2 SVGAGI (reference sequence). The CDR3, as DNA: TGTGCCAGCAGAGAACCGGGACAGTTGTACCAAGAGACCCAGTACTTC. This translates into CASREPGQLYQETQYF.

The chain uses TRBV10-3 and TRBJ1-3, with unresolved D. Trimming pared 8 bases from V and 0 bases from J, leaving 14 bases between. The germline V gene encodes CDR1 ENHRY and CDR2 SYGVKD. There are 15 residues in the CDR3. CDR3 nucleotides: TGTGCCATCGAGGACGGAGATATCTCTGGAAACACCATATATTTT. This translates into CAIEDGDISGNTIYF.

This clonotype was counted at least ten times. This chain links TRBV27 with TRBJ1-6; 9 nucleotides agree with TRBD1. The germline CDR1 and CDR2 sequences are MNHEY and SMNVEV (reference sequence). V dropped 6 bases and J dropped 7; count of bases not matched to a gene: 1. The length of the CDR3 is 13 residues. The CDR3 sequence is CASRGTGNSPLHF. The CDR3 bases are TGTGCCAGCAGGGGGACAGGGAATTCACCCCTCCACTTT.

The rearrangement links TRBV12-3 or TRBV12-4 to TRBJ2-3; TRBD1 agrees at 7 bases. With 8 bases clipped from V and 5 bases from J, the junction kept 7 bases outside the gene matches. The CDR3 is 13 residues long. CDR3 coding DNA: TGTGCCAGCTCCCCCTACAGGGGAGATACGCAGTATTTT. Protein: CASSPYRGDTQYF.

This clonotype was seen repeatedly, ten times or more. The V and J genes are TRBV7-9 and TRBJ2-7; no reliable D call. The CDR3 runs to 12 residues. Germline CDR1 SEHNR, CDR2 FQNEAQ (reference sequence). V lost 6 bases, J lost 2 bases, and 8 bases lay in between. This CDR3 reads CASSLTTYEQYF. CDR3 DNA: TGTGCCAGCAGTCTGACCACCTACGAGCAGTACTTC.

This clonotype showed up many times. V is TRBV20-1 and J is TRBJ1-5; the D is unclear. Germline-derived CDR1 and CDR2 are DFQATT and SNEGSKA (reference sequence). The CDR3 spans 14 residues. Between the trimmed V and J ends, which lost 2 bases and 0 bases, there was a span of 8 bases. The CDR3 nucleotides read TGCAGTGCTAGATCACCCGCTAGCAATCAGCCCCAGCATTTT. Amino acids: CSARSPASNQPQHF.

This clonotype was seen repeatedly, ten times or more. The chain uses TRBV20-1 and TRBJ2-3; D may be TRBD2 (5 bases). Trimming cost V 0 bases and J 0 bases, with 13 bases left between them. The V gene's germline CDR1 is DFQATT and CDR2 SNEGSKA (reference sequence). The CDR3 loop spans 16 amino acids. The CDR3 DNA follows: TGCAGTGCTAGAGATCCATCGGGGAGAAGCACAGATACGCAGTATTTT. This gives the protein CSARDPSGRSTDTQYF.

The gene calls are TRBV12-5 and TRBJ1-3; D perhaps matches TRBD1 (6 bases). The CDR3 contains 14 residues. The germline gives CDR1 LGHNT, CDR2 FRNRAP. The V and J ends lost 4 bases and 0 bases respectively, with 7 bases between them. The CDR3 sequence: CASGWTDSGNTIYF. The CDR3 nucleotides are TGTGCTAGTGGTTGGACAGACTCTGGAAACACCATATATTTT.